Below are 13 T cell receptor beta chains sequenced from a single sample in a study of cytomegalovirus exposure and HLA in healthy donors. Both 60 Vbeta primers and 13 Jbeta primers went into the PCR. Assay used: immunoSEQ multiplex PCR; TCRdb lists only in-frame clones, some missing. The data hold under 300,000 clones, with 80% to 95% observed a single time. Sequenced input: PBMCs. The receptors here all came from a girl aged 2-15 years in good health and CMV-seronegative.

The CDR3 region is CASSLLPFGQGVTEAFF. CDR3 in DNA: TGTGCCAGCAGTTTACTACCCTTTGGACAGGGTGTCACTGAAGCTTTCTTT. The chain has TRBV27 and TRBJ1-1, with 8 bases that match TRBD1. J gave up 4 bases and V 2 bases, and 12 bases lay outside the gene matches. From germline, CDR1 is MNHEY and CDR2 SMNVEV (reference sequence). The CDR3 is made up of 17 amino acids.

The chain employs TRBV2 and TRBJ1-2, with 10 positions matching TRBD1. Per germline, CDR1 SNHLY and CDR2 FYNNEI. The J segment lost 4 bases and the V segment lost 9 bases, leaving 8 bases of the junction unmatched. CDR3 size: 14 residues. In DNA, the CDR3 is TGTGCCAGTTCAGGGACAGGGGCCTCCTATGGCTACACCTTC. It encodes CASSGTGASYGYTF.

The CDR3 loop is CASSQPLQRELYNEQFF. CDR3 nucleotide sequence: TGTGCCAGCAGCCAACCCCTCCAGCGGGAGCTATACAATGAGCAGTTCTTC. The chain combines TRBV25-1 with TRBJ2-1, with 8 positions matching TRBD2. CDR1 is MGHDK, CDR2 SYGVNS, per germline. This CDR3 has 17 amino acids. V shed 6 bases and J 4 bases; nucleotides not matched to a gene: 14.

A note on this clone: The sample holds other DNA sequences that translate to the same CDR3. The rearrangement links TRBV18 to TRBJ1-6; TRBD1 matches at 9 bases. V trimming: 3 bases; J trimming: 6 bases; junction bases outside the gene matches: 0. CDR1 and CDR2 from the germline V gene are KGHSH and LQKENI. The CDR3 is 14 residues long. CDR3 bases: TGTGCCAGCTCACCGGGACAGGGTAATTCACCCCTCCACTTT. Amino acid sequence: CASSPGQGNSPLHF.

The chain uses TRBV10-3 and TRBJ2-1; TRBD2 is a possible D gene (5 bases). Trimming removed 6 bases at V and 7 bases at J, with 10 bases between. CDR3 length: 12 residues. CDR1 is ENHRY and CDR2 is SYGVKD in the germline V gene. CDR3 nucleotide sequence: TGTGCCATCAGCACAATAGCGAATGAGCAGTTCTTC. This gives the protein CAISTIANEQFF.

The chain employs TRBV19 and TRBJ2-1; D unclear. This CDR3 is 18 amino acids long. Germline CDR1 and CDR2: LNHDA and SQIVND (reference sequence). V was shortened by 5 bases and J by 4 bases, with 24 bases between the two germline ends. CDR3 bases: TGTGCCAGTAGTGTCTACTACCCTGAAACCAACACGTACAATGAGCAGTTCTTC. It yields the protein CASSVYYPETNTYNEQFF.

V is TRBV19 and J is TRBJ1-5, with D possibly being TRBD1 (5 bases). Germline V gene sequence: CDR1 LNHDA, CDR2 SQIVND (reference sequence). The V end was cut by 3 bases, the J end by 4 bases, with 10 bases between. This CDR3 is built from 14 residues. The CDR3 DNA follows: TGTGCCAGTAGTATGGTCCAGGGAAATCAGCCCCAGCATTTT. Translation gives CASSMVQGNQPQHF.

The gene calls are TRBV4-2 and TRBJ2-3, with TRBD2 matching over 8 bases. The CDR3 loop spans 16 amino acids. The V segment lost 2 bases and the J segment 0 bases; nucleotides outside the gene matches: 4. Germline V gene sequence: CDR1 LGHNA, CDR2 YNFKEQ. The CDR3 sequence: CASSQPTSGSTDTQYF. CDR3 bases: TGTGCCAGCAGCCAACCCACTAGCGGTAGCACAGATACGCAGTATTTT.

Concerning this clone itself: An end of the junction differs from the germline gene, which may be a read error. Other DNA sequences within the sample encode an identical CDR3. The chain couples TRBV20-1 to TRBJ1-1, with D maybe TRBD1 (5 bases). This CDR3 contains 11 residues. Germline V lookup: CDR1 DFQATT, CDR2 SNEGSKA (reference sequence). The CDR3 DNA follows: TGCAGCGCTAGACCCCAGGGTGAAGCTTTCTTT. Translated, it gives CSARPQGEAFF.

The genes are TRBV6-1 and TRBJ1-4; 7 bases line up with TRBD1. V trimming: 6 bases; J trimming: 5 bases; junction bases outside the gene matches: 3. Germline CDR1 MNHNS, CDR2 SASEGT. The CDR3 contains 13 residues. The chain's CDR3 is CASSPTGNEKLFF. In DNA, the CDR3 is TGTGCCAGCAGCCCGACAGGGAATGAAAAACTGTTTTTT.

For the CDR3, the DNA is TGTGCCAGCAGCCCCGCCCCTTCCTCAGGGATCTCTGGAAACACCATATATTTT. Its translation: CASSPAPSSGISGNTIYF. This chain joins TRBV7-6 and TRBJ1-3; tentatively, D is TRBD1 (5 bases). Between the trimmed V and J ends, which lost 5 bases and 0 bases, there was a span of 20 bases. Germline CDR1 reads SGHVS; CDR2 reads FNYEAQ. This CDR3 is 18 amino acids long.

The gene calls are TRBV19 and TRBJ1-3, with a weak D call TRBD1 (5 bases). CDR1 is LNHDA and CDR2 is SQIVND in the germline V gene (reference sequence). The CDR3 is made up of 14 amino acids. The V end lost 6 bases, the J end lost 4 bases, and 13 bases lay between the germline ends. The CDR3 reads CASRPGSYGNTIYF. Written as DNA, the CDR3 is TGTGCCAGTAGACCAGGGTCTTACGGAAACACCATATATTTT.

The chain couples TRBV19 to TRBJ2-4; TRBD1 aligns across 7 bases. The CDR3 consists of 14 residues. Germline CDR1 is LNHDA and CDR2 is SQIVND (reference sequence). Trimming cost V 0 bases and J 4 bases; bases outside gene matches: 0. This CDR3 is CASSIEQGKNIQYF. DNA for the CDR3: TGTGCCAGTAGTATAGAACAGGGGAAAAACATTCAGTACTTC.